This TCR beta chain was recorded in a study of T cells after yellow fever vaccination. MiXCR, run by TCRdb on the 5' RACE reads, gives a single entry per CDR3 protein. Altogether 100,000 to 150,000 distinct CDR3 sequences are present, approximately 9% being singletons, with the ten largest covering less than 40%. This clonotype was detected only a few times. V lost 5 bases to trimming and J lost 4 bases; unmatched junction nucleotides: 6. This CDR3 region has 15 residues. Germline assignment: CDR1 MGHRA and CDR2 YSYEKL. This sequence joins TRBV4-1 and TRBJ2-5, with 11 bases lining up with TRBD2. Sample: CD8+ T cells sorted from PBMCs, taken on the day of the yellow fever booster vaccination. This sequence originates from a young man who received the YFV17D yellow fever vaccine. CDR3 loop: CASSNPSGGLETQYF. The CDR3 DNA sequence: TGCGCCAGCAGCAACCCTAGCGGGGGGTTAGAGACCCAGTACTTC.